The T cell receptor beta chain under discussion was sequenced for a study of T-cell reconstitution after alpha-beta-depleted transplantation in children. For TCRbeta, the library was prepared with unique molecular identifiers. TCRdb itself ran the PCR reads through MiXCR, one entry per CDR3 protein. The sample lists around 500,000 distinct CDR3 sequences, approximately 13% seen once, with about 6% in the top ten. This clonotype was seen more than once but under ten times. The sample consisted of PBMCs from the stem cell graft donor, taken from the stem cell graft. The sequence came from a human donor who donated a stem cell graft to a child with combined immunodeficiency.

The CDR3 reads CASSLGLNLAKNIQYF. CDR3 nucleotides: TGTGCCAGCAGTCTCGGTCTGAATCTAGCCAAAAACATTCAGTACTTC. The gene calls are TRBV28 and TRBJ2-4, with D uncertain. Trimming stripped 5 bases from V and 0 bases from J, with 14 bases between. The CDR3 extends over 16 amino acids. Germline-derived CDR1 and CDR2 are MDHEN and SYDVKM. Looking up the rest from reference TRBV28 and TRBJ2-4 gives the full variable domain: DVKVTQSSRYLVKRTGEKVFLECVQDMDHENMFWYRQDPGLGLRLIYFSYDVKMKEKGDIPEGYSVSREKKERFSLILESASTNQTSMYLCASSLGLNLAKNIQYFGAGTRLSVL.